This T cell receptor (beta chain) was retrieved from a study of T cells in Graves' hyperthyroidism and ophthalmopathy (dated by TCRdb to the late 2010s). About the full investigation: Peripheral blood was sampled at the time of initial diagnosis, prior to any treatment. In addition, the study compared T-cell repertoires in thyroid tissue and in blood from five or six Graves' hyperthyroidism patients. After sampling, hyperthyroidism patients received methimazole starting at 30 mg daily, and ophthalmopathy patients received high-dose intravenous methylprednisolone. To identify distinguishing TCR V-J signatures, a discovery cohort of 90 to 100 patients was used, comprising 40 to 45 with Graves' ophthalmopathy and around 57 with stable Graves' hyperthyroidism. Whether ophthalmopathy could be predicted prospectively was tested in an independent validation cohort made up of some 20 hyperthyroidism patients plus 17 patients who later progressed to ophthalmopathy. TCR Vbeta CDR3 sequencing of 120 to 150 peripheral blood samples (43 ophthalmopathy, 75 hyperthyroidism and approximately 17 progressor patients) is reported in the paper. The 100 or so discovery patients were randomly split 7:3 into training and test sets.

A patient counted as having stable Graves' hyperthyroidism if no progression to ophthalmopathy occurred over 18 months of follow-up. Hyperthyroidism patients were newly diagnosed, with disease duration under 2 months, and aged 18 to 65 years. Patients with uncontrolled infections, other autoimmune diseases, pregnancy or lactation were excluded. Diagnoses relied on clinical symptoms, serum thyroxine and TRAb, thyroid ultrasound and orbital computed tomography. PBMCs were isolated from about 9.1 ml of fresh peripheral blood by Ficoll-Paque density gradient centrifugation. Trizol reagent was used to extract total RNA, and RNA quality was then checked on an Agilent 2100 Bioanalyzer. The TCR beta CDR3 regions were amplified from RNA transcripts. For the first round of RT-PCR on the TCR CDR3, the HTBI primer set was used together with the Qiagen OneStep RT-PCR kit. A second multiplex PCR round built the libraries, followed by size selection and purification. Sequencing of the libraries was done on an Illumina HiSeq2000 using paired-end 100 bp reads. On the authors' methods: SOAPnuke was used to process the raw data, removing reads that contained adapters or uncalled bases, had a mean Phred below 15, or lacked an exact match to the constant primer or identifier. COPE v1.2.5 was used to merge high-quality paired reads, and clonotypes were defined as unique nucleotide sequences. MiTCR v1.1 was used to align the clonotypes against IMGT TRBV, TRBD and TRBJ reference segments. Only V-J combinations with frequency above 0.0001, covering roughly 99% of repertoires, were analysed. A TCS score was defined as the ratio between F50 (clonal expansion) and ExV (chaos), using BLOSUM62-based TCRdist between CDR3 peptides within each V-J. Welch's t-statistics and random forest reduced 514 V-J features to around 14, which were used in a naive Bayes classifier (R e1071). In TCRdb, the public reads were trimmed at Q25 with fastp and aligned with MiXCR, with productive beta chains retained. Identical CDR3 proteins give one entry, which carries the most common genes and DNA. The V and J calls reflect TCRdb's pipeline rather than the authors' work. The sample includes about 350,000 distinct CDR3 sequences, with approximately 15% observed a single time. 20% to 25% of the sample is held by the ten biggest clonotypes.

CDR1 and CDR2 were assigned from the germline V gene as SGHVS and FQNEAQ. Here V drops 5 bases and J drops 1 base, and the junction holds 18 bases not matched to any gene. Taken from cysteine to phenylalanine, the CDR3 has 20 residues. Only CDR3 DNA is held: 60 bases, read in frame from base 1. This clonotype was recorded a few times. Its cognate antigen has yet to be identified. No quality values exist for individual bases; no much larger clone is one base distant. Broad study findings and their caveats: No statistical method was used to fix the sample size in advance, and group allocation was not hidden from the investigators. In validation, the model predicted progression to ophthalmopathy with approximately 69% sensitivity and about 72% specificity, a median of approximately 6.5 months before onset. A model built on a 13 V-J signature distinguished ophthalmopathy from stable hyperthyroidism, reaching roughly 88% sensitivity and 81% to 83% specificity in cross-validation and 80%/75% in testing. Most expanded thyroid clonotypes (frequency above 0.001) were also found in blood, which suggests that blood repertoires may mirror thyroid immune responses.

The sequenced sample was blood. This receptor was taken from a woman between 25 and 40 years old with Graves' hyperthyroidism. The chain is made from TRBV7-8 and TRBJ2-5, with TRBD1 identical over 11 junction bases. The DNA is TGTGCCAGCAGCCCTAGGGACAGGGGGATTTGGCGGGCCCTCCAAGAGACCCAGTACTTC. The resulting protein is CASSPRDRGIWRALQETQYF. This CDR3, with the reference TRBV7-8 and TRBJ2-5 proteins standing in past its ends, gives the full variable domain GAGVSQSPRYKVAKRGQDVALRCDPISGHVSLFWYQQALGQGPEFLTYFQNEAQLDKSGLPSDRFFAERPEGSVSTLKIQRTQQEDSAVYLCASSPRDRGIWRALQETQYFGPGTRLLVL.